One sample yielded the 17 T cell receptor beta chains listed below, sequenced in a study of response to subunit inactivated influenza vaccine. MiXCR, run by TCRdb on the RT-PCR reads, gives a single entry per CDR3 protein. The sample contains about 620,000 distinct CDR3 sequences, about 11% of which appear only once. A further study also used this sample, focusing on T cells expressing NK-cell markers. That paper states: Production of TCR beta cDNA relied on 5'RACE template switching with UMIs.

The material sequenced was PBMCs from blood, taken on the day of vaccination. These TCRs come from a man in his fifties or sixties who received an inactivated influenza vaccine.

This chain links TRBV25-1 with TRBJ2-3, with D tentatively TRBD1 or TRBD2 (5 bases each). CDR3 length equals 17 residues. Per the germline V gene, CDR1 is MGHDK and CDR2 is SYGVNS. The V end lost 6 bases, the J end lost 0 bases, and 19 bases lay between the germline ends. The CDR3, as DNA: TGTGCCAGCAGCCCGCCTTCCAGGGAGTTGAGCACAGATACGCAGTATTTT. Protein: CASSPPSRELSTDTQYF.

V is TRBV6-1 and J is TRBJ2-2, with D tentatively TRBD2 (6 bases). Deletions cut 2 bases from V and 3 bases from J, with 10 bases between. CDR1 and CDR2 from the germline V gene are MNHNS and SASEGT. The length of the CDR3 is 15 residues. The CDR3 sequence: CASSELAPYTGELFF. The CDR3 DNA reads as TGTGCCAGCAGTGAACTAGCGCCTTACACCGGGGAGCTGTTTTTT.

The genes are TRBV28 and TRBJ2-7; 11 bases align to TRBD1. The CDR3 contains 15 residues. Germline-derived CDR1 and CDR2 are MDHEN and SYDVKM. V lost 3 bases to trimming and J lost 4 bases; unmatched junction nucleotides: 5. This chain's CDR3 is CASSFPDRGLYEQYF. As DNA, the CDR3 is TGTGCCAGCAGTTTTCCGGACAGGGGGCTTTACGAGCAGTACTTC.

The chain joins TRBV18 to TRBJ1-4; D possibly corresponds to TRBD1 (6 bases). Between the trimmed V and J ends, which lost 3 bases and 0 bases, there was a span of 11 bases. The CDR3 is made up of 16 amino acids. The V gene's germline CDR1 is KGHSH and CDR2 LQKENI. The CDR3 DNA sequence: TGTGCCAGCTCACCCAGGACAGTGGCAACTAATGAAAAACTGTTTTTT. Amino acids: CASSPRTVATNEKLFF.

In its sample, this clonotype was seen many times. The chain uses TRBV7-6 and TRBJ2-7; no reliable D call. Germline loops: CDR1 SGHVS, CDR2 FNYEAQ. The length of the CDR3 is 15 residues. V was cut by 4 bases and J by 4 bases, with 17 bases left in between. The DNA of the CDR3 is TGTGCCAGCAGCTCCGGTGTGGGCCAAGGGTACGAGCAGTACTTC. The encoded protein is CASSSGVGQGYEQYF.

This clonotype was seen a few times. The chain employs TRBV7-2 and TRBJ2-1; a possible D gene is TRBD2 (6 bases). The ends were cut back, 5 bases at V and 8 bases at J, with 13 bases in the middle. CDR3 size: 13 residues. The germline V gene encodes CDR1 SGHTA and CDR2 FQGNSA. The chain's CDR3 is CASSPMVADEQFF. The CDR3 coding sequence is TGTGCCAGCAGCCCAATGGTAGCGGATGAGCAGTTCTTC. Looking up the rest from reference TRBV7-2 and TRBJ2-1 gives the full variable domain: GAGVSQSPSNKVTEKGKDVELRCDPISGHTALYWYRQSLGQGLEFLIYFQGNSAPDKSGLPSDRFSAERTGGSVSTLTIQRTQQEDSAVYLCASSPMVADEQFFGPGTRLTVL.

This clonotype showed up just a few times. This CDR3 is CATSRDRGRGNEQFF. The CDR3 DNA follows: TGTGCCACCAGCAGAGATCGGGGGAGGGGCAATGAGCAGTTCTTC. V is TRBV15 and J is TRBJ2-1, with 7 bases that match TRBD2. Germline CDR1 LNHNV, CDR2 YYDKDF (reference sequence). V lost 0 bases and J lost 6; bases outside the gene matches: 5. This CDR3 region has 15 residues.

V and J are TRBV6-5 and TRBJ1-5; D gene ambiguous. V lost 2 bases and J 2 bases, leaving 13 bases between the germline ends. Germline CDR1 MNHEY, CDR2 SVGAGI. The CDR3 length is 16 residues. The CDR3 reads CASSYTWREGNQPQHF. As DNA, the CDR3 is TGTGCCAGCAGTTACACGTGGCGGGAGGGCAATCAGCCCCAGCATTTT.

This clonotype came up a few times. The CDR3 coding sequence is TGTGCCAGCAGCTGGGGCCAAGAGACCCAGTACTTC. Translated, it gives CASSWGQETQYF. The chain recombines TRBV7-2 with TRBJ2-5; D remains unclear. Germline CDR1 SGHTA, CDR2 FQGNSA. This CDR3 region has 12 residues. V lost 4 bases and J 1 base, leaving 4 bases between the germline ends.

This clonotype was picked up a small number of times. The chain has TRBV12-3 or TRBV12-4 and TRBJ1-1; D is undetermined. The CDR3 is 13 residues long. V lost 6 bases and J 3 bases, leaving 11 bases between the germline ends. The CDR3 region has the DNA TGTGCCAGCAGCTTGGCGGTTGACACTGAAGCTTTCTTT. Protein product: CASSLAVDTEAFF.

In its sample, this clonotype was seen many times. The chain employs TRBV29-1 and TRBJ2-7, with D tentatively TRBD1 (6 bases). Trimming removed 6 bases at V and 0 bases at J, with 9 bases between. CDR1 and CDR2 from the germline V gene are SQVTM and ANQGSEA. CDR3 size: 12 residues. The CDR3 loop is CSVGDNSYEQYF. The CDR3, as DNA: TGCAGCGTGGGGGACAACTCCTACGAGCAGTACTTC.

The chain combines TRBV20-1 with TRBJ1-1; the match to TRBD1 covers 8 bases. Germline V gene data show CDR1 as DFQATT and CDR2 as SNEGSKA (reference sequence). The CDR3 is 12 residues long. V lost 2 bases to trimming and J lost 6 bases; unmatched junction nucleotides: 2. CDR3: CSARPRGPEAFF. CDR3 nucleotide sequence: TGCAGTGCTAGACCCAGGGGGCCTGAAGCTTTCTTT.

The CDR3 DNA reads TGCGCCAGCGGCCTCCTGTACGGGGGCTACGAGCAGTACTTC. Translating it yields CASGLLYGGYEQYF. The chain uses TRBV5-1 and TRBJ2-7; TRBD2 is a possible D gene (6 bases). Germline CDR1 SGHRS, CDR2 YFSETQ. Between the trimmed V and J ends, which lost 7 bases and 3 bases, there was a span of 17 bases. The CDR3 consists of 14 residues.

The chain uses TRBV2 and TRBJ2-1; 9 bases agree with TRBD2. Looked up from germline, CDR1 is SNHLY and CDR2 is FYNNEI. The junction had 4 bases not matched to a gene; V was cut back by 5 bases and J by 5 bases. The CDR3 covers 14 residues. The CDR3 bases are TGTGCCAGCAGTCGCGGGAGGGTCCACAATGAGCAGTTCTTC. Translating gives CASSRGRVHNEQFF.

V and J are TRBV2 and TRBJ2-5; 7 bases line up with TRBD1. The V segment lost 6 bases and the J segment 5 bases; nucleotides outside the gene matches: 6. Germline loops: CDR1 SNHLY, CDR2 FYNNEI. This CDR3 is built from 13 residues. CDR3 in amino acids: CASSHDRVETQYF. The CDR3 DNA is TGTGCCAGCAGCCACGACAGGGTGGAGACCCAGTACTTC.

This clonotype was observed many times. The V and J genes are TRBV3-1 and TRBJ1-5, with D unclear. Trimming cost V 2 bases and J 0 bases, with 5 bases left between them. This CDR3 has 14 residues. In germline, CDR1 is LGHDT, CDR2 YNNKEL (reference sequence). CDR3 sequence (DNA): TGTGCCAGCAGCCAATCCAATAGCAATCAGCCCCAGCATTTT. Translated: CASSQSNSNQPQHF.

This clonotype was counted only a few times. V gene TRBV10-3 combines with J gene TRBJ2-1, with D unclear. Trimming removed 10 bases from V and 6 bases from J, with 16 bases in between. Germline-derived CDR1 and CDR2 are ENHRY and SYGVKD. The CDR3 consists of 13 residues. CDR3 region: CATQREDLNEQFF. The DNA of the CDR3 is TGTGCCACACAGAGAGAAGACCTCAATGAGCAGTTCTTC.